This is a list of T cell receptor beta chains from one sample in a study of response to subunit inactivated influenza vaccine. MiXCR, applied by TCRdb to the RT-PCR reads, yields one record per CDR3 protein. This table has 750,000 to 850,000 distinct CDR3 sequences, around 20% appearing once. Source: PBMCs from blood, taken more than 4 days after vaccination. The receptors shown here come from a man in his forties or fifties who received an inactivated influenza vaccine. The CDR3 runs from the conserved cysteine through the conserved F or W.

V	CDR3
TRBV7-2	CASSLRGGLIQETQYF
TRBV5-1	CASKKRLTSAEQYF
TRBV7-9	CASSWTTSVMSYEQYF
TRBV6-5	CASSYSQEQFF
TRBV4-2	CASSLGQGNFGMNTEAFF
TRBV7-9	CASSFGFSGQHYNEQFF
TRBV27	CASSSGGGYNEQFF
TRBV15	CATSRDRRESYNEQFF
TRBV20-1	CSAAGATGDLEKLFF
TRBV10-2	CASSDGPGTGNTIYF
TRBV20-1	CSASRDASSYNEQFF
TRBV7-9	CASSLQRYGYTF
TRBV20-1	CSARQGRWDTQYF
TRBV29-1	CSVEFTRTGRSPDTQYF
TRBV27	CATQLAGGTDTQYF
TRBV20-1	CSARPGLAGGSTQYF
TRBV9	CASGAGLFNEQFF
TRBV2	CASSEGGRSGPQHF
TRBV7-2	CASSLWYRGRLETQYF
TRBV20-1	CSARVLADREQYF
TRBV2	CASSEVGRGAYEQYF
TRBV5-1	CASSVQGTSHNEQFF
TRBV7-2	CASSSLVVVTEAFF
TRBV20-1	CSAAQGAAEAFF
TRBV29-1	CSVDTGAAPHEQFF
TRBV7-3	CASSPHWREGRNEQFF
TRBV12-3/TRBV12-4	CASRLPRNEQFF
TRBV4-1	CASSQEPSGVRETQYF
TRBV20-1	CSARDQAGEGFVDEQYF
TRBV4-3	CASSRVGTSTDTQYF
TRBV7-2	CASSPQASGSLTQYF
TRBV5-1	CASGQSSGANVLTF
TRBV15	CATSRGSSGNTEAFF
TRBV19	CASRGTGGTGELFF
TRBV15	CATSRDESRVEYNEQFF
TRBV30	CAWGTGLSGETQYF
TRBV12-3/TRBV12-4	CATGTAPGGETQYF
TRBV20-1	CSARENLRHDQPQHF
TRBV4-3	CASSQGGLAGGTSSYEQYF
TRBV5-1	CASSLRAGAGGEQYF
TRBV28	CASSLLTPAVAFF
TRBV12-3/TRBV12-4	CASSHNYEQYF
TRBV5-1	CASSVRDQSYEQYF
TRBV5-1	CASSPAGDIDEQFF
TRBV11-2	CASSSLPGSGELFF
TRBV7-2	CASSTDLTAPYEQYF
TRBV7-9	CASSSRGGYEQFF
TRBV27	CASSLYPLTENEQFF
TRBV7-8	CATSPIGGLSDTQYF
TRBV4-3	CASSLNMDTEAFF
TRBV12-3/TRBV12-4	CASSSWTGPNEKLFF
TRBV5-5	CASSPDWGRSEQYF
TRBV7-2	CASSLAPQGVNSPLHF
TRBV4-3	CASSQDPSGGNEQFF
TRBV10-3	CAISEGTGYNQPQHF
TRBV20-1	CSARDVDEETQYF
TRBV20-1	CSAREGWVPTLAQHF
TRBV12-3/TRBV12-4	CASSRQGTGELFF
TRBV10-3	CAIREQGQGSPLHF